The subject of this entry is one T cell receptor (beta chain). This was the immunoSEQ v3 assay. The table came from immunoSEQ multiplex PCR; TCRdb's copy has only in-frame clones and leaves some out. The table lists 50,000 to 70,000 clones, 75% to 85% of them singletons. These data belong to a study of TIL therapy for anti-PD-1-resistant metastatic lung cancer. Documented time point: pre-treatment sample, taken before nivolumab and TIL therapy. After removal of 4 bases from V and 5 bases from J, the junction contained 4 bases not matched to a gene. CDR3 size: 14 residues. Germline CDR1 SGHTS, CDR2 YDEGEE.

The TCR sequence derives from a person aged 25-79 years with non-small cell lung cancer. This material consisted of blood, taken at baseline. The J gene is TRBJ1-5, the V gene TRBV5-8, with 9 bases matching TRBD1. As DNA, the CDR3 is TGTGCCAGCAGCAAGGACAGGGGTGATCAGCCCCAGCATTTT. Its protein is CASSKDRGDQPQHF.